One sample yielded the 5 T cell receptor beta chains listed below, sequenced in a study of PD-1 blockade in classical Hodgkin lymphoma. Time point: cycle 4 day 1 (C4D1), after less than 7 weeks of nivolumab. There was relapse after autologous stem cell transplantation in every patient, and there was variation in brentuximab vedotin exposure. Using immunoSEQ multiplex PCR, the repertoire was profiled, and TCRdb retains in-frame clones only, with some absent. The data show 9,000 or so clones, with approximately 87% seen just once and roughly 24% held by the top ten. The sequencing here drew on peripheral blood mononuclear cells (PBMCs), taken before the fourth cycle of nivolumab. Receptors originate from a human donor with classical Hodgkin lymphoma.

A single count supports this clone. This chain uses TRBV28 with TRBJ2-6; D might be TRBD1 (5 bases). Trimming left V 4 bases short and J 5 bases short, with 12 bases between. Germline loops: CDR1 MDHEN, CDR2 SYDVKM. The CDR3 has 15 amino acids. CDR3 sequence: CASSSPQGWANVLTF. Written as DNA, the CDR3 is TGTGCCAGCAGTTCCCCCCAGGGCTGGGCCAACGTCCTGACTTTC. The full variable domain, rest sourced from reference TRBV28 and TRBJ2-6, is DVKVTQSSRYLVKRTGEKVFLECVQDMDHENMFWYRQDPGLGLRLIYFSYDVKMKEKGDIPEGYSVSREKKERFSLILESASTNQTSMYLCASSSPQGWANVLTFGAGSRLTVL.

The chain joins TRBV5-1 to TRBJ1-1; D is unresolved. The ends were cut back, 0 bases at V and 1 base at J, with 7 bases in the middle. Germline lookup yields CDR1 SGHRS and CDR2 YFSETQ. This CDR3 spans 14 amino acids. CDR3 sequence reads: CASSLGARNTEAFF. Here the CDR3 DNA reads TGCGCCAGCAGCTTGGGCGCGAGGAACACTGAAGCTTTCTTT.

The CDR3, as DNA: TGCGCCAGCTCCCAGGGGGCGGTTAATGAAAAACTGTTTTTT. Translation gives CASSQGAVNEKLFF. The V call is TRBV5-1, the J call TRBJ1-4; 8 bases align to TRBD1. This CDR3 spans 14 amino acids. After removal of 7 bases from V and 4 bases from J, the junction contained 6 bases not matched to a gene. Germline CDR1 SGHRS, CDR2 YFSETQ. Full variable domain (rest looked up from reference TRBV5-1 and TRBJ1-4): KAGVTQTPRYLIKTRGQQVTLSCSPISGHRSVSWYQQTPGQGLQFLFEYFSETQRNKGNFPGRFSGRQFSNSRSEMNVSTLELGDSALYLCASSQGAVNEKLFFGSGTQLSVL.

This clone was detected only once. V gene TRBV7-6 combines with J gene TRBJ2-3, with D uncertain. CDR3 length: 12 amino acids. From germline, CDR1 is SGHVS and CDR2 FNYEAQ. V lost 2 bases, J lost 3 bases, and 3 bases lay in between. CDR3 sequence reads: CASSLITDTQYF. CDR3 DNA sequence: TGTGCCAGCAGCTTAATTACAGATACGCAGTATTTT.

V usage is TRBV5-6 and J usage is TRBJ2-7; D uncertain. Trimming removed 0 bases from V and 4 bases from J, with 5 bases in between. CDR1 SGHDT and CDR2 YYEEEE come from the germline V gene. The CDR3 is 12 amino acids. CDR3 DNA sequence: TGTGCCAGCAGCTTGGGAGCGTACGAGCAGTACTTC. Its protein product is CASSLGAYEQYF. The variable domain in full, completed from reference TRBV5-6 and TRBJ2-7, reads DAGVTQSPTHLIKTRGQQVTLRCSPKSGHDTVSWYQQALGQGPQFIFQYYEEEERQRGNFPDRFSGHQFPNYSSELNVNALLLGDSALYLCASSLGAYEQYFGPGTRLTVT.